The present TCR beta chain was sequenced within a study of T cell responses to AZD1222 COVID-19 vaccine. Produced via immunoSEQ multiplex PCR; TCRdb's table is partial and in-frame only. The data contain 100,000 or so clones, 70% to 90% of them seen just once; the ten biggest clones take up approximately 2.9%. This sample comprised peripheral blood, obtained on day 0 of AZD1222 vaccination. The clonotype comes from an adult in good health.

This CDR3 is CATQDRERYEQYF. Written as DNA, the CDR3 is TGTGCCACCCAGGACAGGGAGCGGTACGAGCAGTACTTC. The chain employs TRBV10-3 and TRBJ2-7; 8 bases line up with TRBD1. Germline CDR1 ENHRY, CDR2 SYGVKD. The CDR3 is 13 residues long. V lost 10 bases, J lost 4 bases, and 9 bases stayed unmatched.